This T cell receptor beta chain was retrieved from a study of Ad26.COV2.S vaccination and SARS-CoV-2 variants. Treatment noted: 15 to 20 received Ad26.COV2.S at low or high dose, single or two shots; roughly 5 received placebo; per-sample allocation not given. Material that was analyzed had been drawn on day 63 after the first vaccine or placebo injection. An adult aged 18-55 years in Boston served as the donor. This clone was observed a handful of times. Sequencing was performed with immunoSEQ multiplex PCR; in TCRdb, only in-frame clones are kept and a portion is missing. Of more than 300,000 clones in the sample, around four fifths were seen once. Germline V gene sequence: CDR1 WSHSY, CDR2 SAAADI. V shed 6 bases and J 3 bases; nucleotides not matched to a gene: 5. The CDR3 totals 13 residues.

The origin of this receptor is a person between 18 and 65 years old who received the Ad26.COV2.S COVID-19 vaccine or a placebo. Source: peripheral blood, taken in a trial of Ad26.COV2.S vaccine versus placebo. The V and J genes are TRBV10-2 and TRBJ2-7; TRBD1 aligns across 7 bases. CDR3: CASRLDRRYEQYF. The CDR3 nucleotides are TGCGCCAGCAGACTGGACAGGCGCTACGAGCAGTACTTC.